This entry is about one TCR beta chain. This specimen comes from a study of blood T cell repertoires in COVID-19. Study-level background: Some COVID-19 samples were acute and others convalescent; all came from the United States, Italy and Spain.

The junction had 8 bases not matched to a gene; V was cut back by 5 bases and J by 0 bases. The CDR3 sequence is 17 residues long. Germline CDR1 is MNHEY and CDR2 is SMNVEV (reference sequence). In the original workflow: For nucleated cells, counts were estimated from reference gene primer amplification. Here immunoSEQ multiplex PCR was the method, and the copy in TCRdb shows in-frame clones only, minus some. Clone size and V and J calls were adopted from that table, with D and trimming inferred from the DNA. This table holds around 65,000 clones, approximately 83% found once. The V and J genes are TRBV27 and TRBJ1-1; 11 bases align to TRBD1. Sample: peripheral blood. The TCR comes from a human donor in a cohort sampled during active COVID-19. The CDR3: CASSPGTGGRMNTEAFF. The CDR3 DNA is TGTGCCAGCAGTCCAGGGACAGGGGGACGCATGAACACTGAAGCTTTCTTT.